The 11 T cell receptor beta chains reported below all come from one sample, sequenced in a study of T cells in localized non-small cell lung cancer. TCRdb's table, derived via immunoSEQ multiplex PCR, lists solely in-frame clones and lacks some. The sample yields approximately 54,000 clones, about four fifths seen once. The sample was peripheral blood, taken before any cancer treatment. The receptor set was obtained from a female donor over 55 with stage II squamous cell lung carcinoma.

J is TRBJ1-1 and V is TRBV7-2, with unresolved D. The germline V gene encodes CDR1 SGHTA and CDR2 FQGNSA. V was trimmed by 5 bases and J by 11 bases, leaving 12 bases between them. The CDR3 has 11 amino acids. The CDR3 is CASSRLTMAFF. The CDR3 bases are TGTGCCAGCAGCCGACTGACGATGGCTTTCTTT.

This clone was detected once. The genes are TRBV2 and TRBJ2-5; the match to TRBD2 covers 10 bases. This CDR3 has 16 amino acids. With 4 bases clipped from V and 4 bases from J, the junction kept 9 bases outside the gene matches. The germline V gene has CDR1 SNHLY and CDR2 FYNNEI. CDR3: CASSGTSGVRGETQYF. As DNA, the CDR3 is TGTGCCAGCAGTGGAACTAGCGGGGTAAGAGGAGAGACCCAGTACTTC.

The rearrangement links TRBV6-6 to TRBJ2-3; 10 positions agree with TRBD2. After removal of 2 bases from V and 4 bases from J, the junction contained 3 bases not matched to a gene. Germline V CDR1 and CDR2: MNHNY, SVGAGI (reference sequence). CDR3 length: 15 residues. CDR3 DNA sequence: TGTGCCAGCAGTTACCTAGCGGGGGCTTCAGATACGCAGTATTTT. This gives the protein CASSYLAGASDTQYF.

This clone has only a few counts. The chain couples TRBV4-1 to TRBJ2-3, with D perhaps matching TRBD2 (5 bases). The germline V gene encodes CDR1 MGHRA and CDR2 YSYEKL. Deletions cut 0 bases from V and 7 bases from J, with 11 bases between. CDR3 length: 14 residues. The CDR3: CASSQETGSYTQYF. The CDR3 coding sequence is TGCGCCAGCAGCCAAGAGACGGGATCCTATACGCAGTATTTT.

The gene calls are TRBV5-1 and TRBJ2-1; TRBD2 is a possible D gene (5 bases). The CDR3 totals 13 residues. V shed 4 bases and J shed 2 bases, with 7 bases lying between them. Germline CDR1 reads SGHRS; CDR2 reads YFSETQ. As DNA, the CDR3 is TGCGCCAGCAGCCAACTAGCCTACAATGAGCAGTTCTTC. Its translation: CASSQLAYNEQFF.

This chain joins TRBV19 and TRBJ2-2; 8 bases agree with TRBD1. V lost 3 bases and J lost 7; bases outside the gene matches: 7. There are 15 residues in the CDR3. Germline V gives CDR1 LNHDA, CDR2 SQIVND (reference sequence). CDR3 residues: CASSMPDRVHGELFF. CDR3 coding DNA: TGTGCCAGTAGTATGCCGGACAGGGTCCACGGGGAGCTGTTTTTT. Full variable domain (missing parts from reference TRBV19 and TRBJ2-2): DGGITQSPKYLFRKEGQNVTLSCEQNLNHDAMYWYRQDPGQGLRLIYYSQIVNDFQKGDIAEGYSVSREKKESFPLTVTSAQKNPTAFYLCASSMPDRVHGELFFGEGSRLTVL.

This clone appeared a few times. The chain couples TRBV5-1 to TRBJ1-2; D gene ambiguous. Germline CDR1 reads SGHRS; CDR2 reads YFSETQ. V lost 2 bases, J lost 4 bases, and 9 bases lay in between. This CDR3 has 13 amino acids. The CDR3 reads CASSFEVGYGYTF. DNA of the CDR3: TGCGCCAGCAGCTTCGAGGTTGGCTATGGCTACACCTTC.

This chain connects TRBV28 to TRBJ1-5; 7 bases align to TRBD1. CDR1 and CDR2 from the germline V gene are MDHEN and SYDVKM. The V gene end was trimmed by 5 bases and the J gene end by 7 bases; junction bases not matched to a gene: 8. This CDR3 is 14 amino acids long. CDR3 in DNA: TGTGCCAGCAGTACCGCGACAGGGTTCCAGCCCCAGCATTTT. Translated, it gives CASSTATGFQPQHF.

In its sample, this clone was seen a few times. The CDR3 spells CASHESTGDTGELFF. Here the CDR3 DNA reads TGCGCCAGCCACGAGTCTACAGGGGACACCGGGGAGCTGTTTTTT. The genes are TRBV5-1 and TRBJ2-2; 7 nucleotides align to TRBD1. Trimming cost V 7 bases and J 3 bases; bases outside gene matches: 9. CDR3 length equals 15 residues. Germline CDR1 and CDR2: SGHRS and YFSETQ.

The chain recombines TRBV19 with TRBJ1-1; possible D gene TRBD1, 6 bases. Germline CDR1 LNHDA, CDR2 SQIVND (reference sequence). Trimming shortened V by 7 bases and J by 4 bases, and 16 bases separated the two germline ends. This CDR3 region has 14 residues. CDR3 residues: CASKKTGAGTEAFF. The CDR3 bases are TGTGCCAGTAAAAAGACAGGCGCTGGCACTGAAGCTTTCTTT.

This rearrangement joins TRBV7-2 to TRBJ2-1; 13 bases are a match to TRBD2. The CDR3 totals 13 residues. The V and J ends lost 5 bases and 11 bases, in that order; junction bases with no gene match: 3. Germline-derived CDR1 and CDR2 are SGHTA and FQGNSA. The CDR3 bases are TGTGCCAGCAGCCAACTAGCGGGGGGGCAGCAGTTCTTC. Protein sequence: CASSQLAGGQQFF.